These 27 T cell receptor beta chains originate from one sample sequenced in a study of long-term antiretroviral therapy in people with HIV. Runs used v3.0 of the immunoSEQ assay and were done at survey level. Profiled with immunoSEQ multiplex PCR; TCRdb holds only in-frame clones, not every one. The sample lists more than 20,000 clones, around 80% seen once, with under 9.5% in the top ten. This material consisted of unsorted PBMCs, taken 1.2 years after starting antiretroviral therapy. Source of these receptors: a woman in her thirties or forties with HIV.

The chain recombines TRBV2 with TRBJ2-1, with TRBD1 matching 10 bases. The germline V gene encodes CDR1 SNHLY and CDR2 FYNNEI. J gave up 6 bases and V 11 bases, and 10 bases lay outside the gene matches. CDR3 length: 14 amino acids. The CDR3: CACHFGTGANEQFF. The CDR3 DNA reads as TGTGCCTGCCATTTTGGGACAGGGGCCAATGAGCAGTTCTTC.

J is TRBJ2-2 and V is TRBV29-1, with a possible D match to TRBD1 (6 bases). The V end was cut by 7 bases, the J end by 2 bases, with 11 bases between. CDR3 length equals 13 residues. From germline, CDR1 is SQVTM and CDR2 ANQGSEA. CDR3 in amino acids: CSATGQNTGELFF. The CDR3 bases are TGCAGCGCTACGGGACAAAACACCGGGGAGCTGTTTTTT.

In DNA form, the CDR3 reads TGCGCCAGCAGCCAAGATAGCTCAGAAGCTGAAGCTTTCTTT. Its translation is CASSQDSSEAEAFF. J is TRBJ1-1 and V is TRBV4-1; D is ambiguous. The germline V gene encodes CDR1 MGHRA and CDR2 YSYEKL. Trimming shortened V by 0 bases and J by 6 bases, and 11 bases separated the two germline ends. CDR3 length equals 14 residues.

This chain uses TRBV19 with TRBJ2-3; weak D call: TRBD2 (6 bases). This CDR3 region has 15 residues. Trimming pared 6 bases from V and 0 bases from J, leaving 13 bases between. Germline CDR1 LNHDA, CDR2 SQIVND (reference sequence). DNA of the CDR3: TGTGCCAGTAGGGCGGGGAGCCCTAGCACAGATACGCAGTATTTT. It translates to CASRAGSPSTDTQYF. Supplemented by reference TRBV19 and TRBJ2-3, the full variable domain reads DGGITQSPKYLFRKEGQNVTLSCEQNLNHDAMYWYRQDPGQGLRLIYYSQIVNDFQKGDIAEGYSVSREKKESFPLTVTSAQKNPTAFYLCASRAGSPSTDTQYFGPGTRLTVL.

By frequency in the sample, this clone is medium-sized. This chain uses TRBV6-6 with TRBJ1-1; 9 bases fit TRBD1. This CDR3 is built from 14 residues. Germline V gene sequence: CDR1 MNHNY, CDR2 SVGAGI (reference sequence). V was clipped by 5 bases and J by 4 bases; unmatched bases: 5. CDR3 sequence: CASSPQGAGTEAFF. The CDR3 DNA reads as TGTGCCAGCAGTCCACAGGGGGCAGGCACTGAAGCTTTCTTT.

This clone is categorized as medium-sized (0.01 to 0.1%). The same CDR3 is also encoded by other DNA sequences in this sample. The chain joins TRBV2 to TRBJ1-4; D is possibly TRBD1 (5 bases). CDR3 length: 15 residues. The germline gives CDR1 SNHLY, CDR2 FYNNEI. Trimming took 3 bases from V and 1 from J, leaving 9 bases between them. CDR3: CASSEGGRTNEKLFF. For the CDR3, the DNA is TGTGCCAGCAGTGAGGGGGGACGAACTAATGAAAAACTGTTTTTT.

The chain carries TRBV28 and TRBJ1-5; the match to TRBD1 covers 11 bases. The length of the CDR3 is 18 residues. The V and J ends lost 2 bases and 1 base, in that order; junction bases with no gene match: 7. Looked up from germline, CDR1 is MDHEN and CDR2 is SYDVKM. CDR3 in amino acids: CASSLPGTGGWSNQPQHF. The CDR3 nucleotides read TGTGCCAGCAGTTTACCCGGGACAGGGGGTTGGAGCAATCAGCCCCAGCATTTT.

This clone was observed once. The rearrangement uses TRBV18 and TRBJ1-1; unclear D gene. The CDR3 covers 12 residues. The germline V gene encodes CDR1 KGHSH and CDR2 LQKENI. Trimming pared 3 bases from V and 2 bases from J, leaving 4 bases between. CDR3 sequence (DNA): TGTGCCAGCTCACCCACAAACACTGAAGCTTTCTTT. Encoded protein: CASSPTNTEAFF.

The V and J genes are TRBV6-6 and TRBJ2-1; no reliable D call. With 4 bases removed from V and 0 bases from J, the gap between germline ends came to 10 bases. The CDR3 totals 15 residues. CDR1 MNHNY and CDR2 SVGAGI come from the germline V gene (reference sequence). DNA for the CDR3: TGTGCCAGCAGTTCTCCCCGGAGCTCCTACAATGAGCAGTTCTTC. It encodes CASSSPRSSYNEQFF.

The genes are TRBV30 and TRBJ1-1; D is unresolved. CDR1 GTSNPN and CDR2 SVGIG come from the germline V gene (reference sequence). V dropped 3 bases and J dropped 0 bases, with 2 bases sitting between them. This CDR3 is built from 11 residues. In DNA, the CDR3 is TGTGCCTGGAGCCTGAACACTGAAGCTTTCTTT. As protein: CAWSLNTEAFF. Supplemented by reference TRBV30 and TRBJ1-1, the full variable domain reads SQTIHQWPATLVQPVGSPLSLECTVEGTSNPNLYWYRQAAGRGLQLLFYSVGIGQISSEVPQNLSASRPQDRQFILSSKKLLLSDSGFYLCAWSLNTEAFFGQGTRLTVV.

The rearrangement uses TRBV28 and TRBJ1-2; 7 nucleotides line up with TRBD1. The CDR3 totals 11 residues. V was pared by 8 bases and J by 6 bases, with 3 bases of the junction left unmatched. The germline CDR1 and CDR2 sequences are MDHEN and SYDVKM. CDR3 region: CASLRGNGYTF. Here the CDR3 DNA reads TGTGCCAGCCTCAGGGGGAATGGCTACACCTTC.

The rearrangement uses TRBV4-1 and TRBJ2-7, with D perhaps given as TRBD1 or TRBD2 (5 bases each). This CDR3 is 14 amino acids long. Germline loops: CDR1 MGHRA, CDR2 YSYEKL. V lost 1 base to trimming and J lost 4 bases, with 11 bases between them. The CDR3 sequence is CASSQVRGKYEQYF. DNA for the CDR3: TGCGCCAGCAGCCAAGTTCGGGGCAAATACGAGCAGTACTTC.

This clone was counted a single time. The chain is built from TRBV6-5 and TRBJ1-2, with D hard to call. Trimming removed 4 bases from V and 5 bases from J, with 14 bases in between. The CDR3 is 14 residues long. Germline lookup yields CDR1 MNHEY and CDR2 SVGAGI. The DNA for the CDR3 is TGTGCCAGCAGTTTCACGATATCGGGGTATGGCTACACCTTC. Its translation is CASSFTISGYGYTF.

Here the CDR3 reads CASSPGGPINEKLFF. DNA of the CDR3: TGTGCCAGCTCACCAGGGGGACCGATTAATGAAAAACTGTTTTTT. J is TRBJ1-4 and V is TRBV18; weak D call: TRBD1 (5 bases). The CDR3 sequence is 15 residues long. Germline V gene lookup returns CDR1 KGHSH and CDR2 LQKENI. Trimming took off 2 bases at V and 4 bases at J, with 11 bases between the two ends.

The gene calls are TRBV28 and TRBJ2-7; D perhaps matches TRBD2 (6 bases). Trimming removed 6 bases at V and 2 bases at J, with 11 bases between. Per germline, CDR1 MDHEN and CDR2 SYDVKM. The CDR3 loop spans 13 amino acids. The CDR3 loop reads CASRYGTPYEQYF. The CDR3 nucleotides read TGTGCCAGCAGGTACGGGACTCCCTACGAGCAGTACTTC. The full variable domain, in which reference TRBV28 and TRBJ2-7 provide the parts outside the CDR3, is DVKVTQSSRYLVKRTGEKVFLECVQDMDHENMFWYRQDPGLGLRLIYFSYDVKMKEKGDIPEGYSVSREKKERFSLILESASTNQTSMYLCASRYGTPYEQYFGPGTRLTVT.

V and J are TRBV28 and TRBJ1-4; 9 bases align to TRBD1. The V and J ends lost 5 bases and 8 bases, in that order; junction bases with no gene match: 12. The CDR3 extends over 16 amino acids. Germline CDR1 and CDR2: MDHEN and SYDVKM. The CDR3 here is CASSPQGQGRTEKLFF. CDR3 in DNA: TGTGCCAGCAGTCCACAAGGACAGGGGCGAACCGAAAAACTGTTTTTT.

A few counts support this clone. The genes are TRBV10-3 and TRBJ2-7; the match to TRBD2 covers 13 bases. Per the germline V gene, CDR1 is ENHRY and CDR2 is SYGVKD. There are 14 residues in the CDR3. V was clipped by 6 bases and J by 2 bases; unmatched bases: 1. CDR3 nucleotide sequence: TGTGCCATCAGCGGGACTAGCGGGGCCTACGAGCAGTACTTC. Translated: CAISGTSGAYEQYF.

This chain connects TRBV11-2 to TRBJ2-5; D remains ambiguous. V was clipped by 1 base and J by 1 base, with 4 bases between them. Germline CDR1 SGHAT, CDR2 FQNNGV. The CDR3 consists of 13 residues. The CDR3 spells CASSLAAQETQYF. Here the CDR3 DNA reads TGTGCCAGCAGCTTAGCTGCCCAAGAGACCCAGTACTTC.

This chain links TRBV9 with TRBJ2-7; D remains unclear. In germline, CDR1 is SGDLS, CDR2 YYNGEE. Between the trimmed V and J ends, which lost 4 bases and 7 bases, there was a span of 27 bases. The CDR3 is 17 residues long. CDR3 sequence reads: CASSPAPRPAGKEEQYF. The CDR3 DNA reads as TGTGCCAGCAGCCCCGCCCCACGACCTGCTGGCAAAGAAGAGCAGTACTTC.

The CDR3 loop is CASSLFRDTNYGYTF. The CDR3 DNA is TGTGCCAGCTCACTCTTCCGGGATACTAACTATGGCTACACCTTC. V and J are TRBV18 and TRBJ1-2; D is ambiguous. CDR1 is KGHSH and CDR2 is LQKENI in the germline V gene. This CDR3 comprises 15 residues. Trimming removed 4 bases from V and 0 bases from J, with 12 bases in between.

The chain is built from TRBV18 and TRBJ1-1; unclear D gene. V dropped 0 bases and J dropped 2 bases, with 7 bases sitting between them. This CDR3 comprises 14 residues. Germline loops: CDR1 KGHSH, CDR2 LQKENI. CDR3 DNA: TGTGCCAGCTCACCACCGCAAACAAACACTGAAGCTTTCTTT. Its translation is CASSPPQTNTEAFF.

This chain connects TRBV29-1 to TRBJ1-1; 9 bases are a match to TRBD1. The V gene end was trimmed by 7 bases and the J gene end by 5 bases; junction bases not matched to a gene: 5. The CDR3 has 12 amino acids. Germline V gene lookup returns CDR1 SQVTM and CDR2 ANQGSEA. CDR3 DNA sequence: TGCAGCGGTGGACAGGGGAAGACTGAAGCTTTCTTT. Protein: CSGGQGKTEAFF.

J is TRBJ2-3 and V is TRBV18; D tentatively reads TRBD1 or TRBD2 (5 bases each). Germline assignment: CDR1 KGHSH and CDR2 LQKENI. The CDR3 length is 17 residues. The V end was cut by 2 bases, the J end by 2 bases, with 17 bases between. The CDR3 nucleotides read TGTGCCAGCTCACCAGGATCCGGGACCTACCACACAGATACGCAGTATTTT. It codes for CASSPGSGTYHTDTQYF.

V usage is TRBV7-2 and J usage is TRBJ2-7, with D perhaps matching TRBD1 (5 bases). The CDR3 extends over 14 amino acids. V was clipped by 7 bases and J by 1 base, with 14 bases between them. Germline-derived CDR1 and CDR2 are SGHTA and FQGNSA. CDR3 residues: CASMWDRGSYEQYF. The CDR3 DNA reads TGTGCCAGCATGTGGGATAGGGGATCCTACGAGCAGTACTTC.

This sequence joins TRBV29-1 and TRBJ2-7; D is perhaps TRBD2 (6 bases). The CDR3 length is 12 residues. Trimming took 6 bases from V and 3 from J, leaving 12 bases between them. Per the germline V gene, CDR1 is SQVTM and CDR2 is ANQGSEA. CDR3 region: CSVEEGNYEQYF. In nucleotides, the CDR3 is TGCAGCGTCGAGGAGGGTAACTACGAGCAGTACTTC.

The J gene is TRBJ2-3, the V gene TRBV25-1; D not certain. The CDR3 is made up of 12 amino acids. V was shortened by 3 bases and J by 9 bases, with 10 bases between the two germline ends. In germline, CDR1 is MGHDK, CDR2 SYGVNS. CDR3 nucleotides: TGTGCCAGCAGTGATAGGTTTGGAACGCAGTATTTT. Protein product: CASSDRFGTQYF.

V gene TRBV12-5 combines with J gene TRBJ2-7; D call uncertain. CDR3 length: 14 amino acids. V was clipped by 3 bases and J by 3 bases, with 12 bases between them. Germline V gives CDR1 LGHNT, CDR2 FRNRAP. The CDR3 spells CASGLMRHDYEQYF. The CDR3 DNA sequence: TGTGCTAGTGGTTTAATGAGACATGACTACGAGCAGTACTTC.